These 21 T cell receptor beta chains share one sample of origin, sequenced in a study of blood T cell repertoires in COVID-19. Sequenced by immunoSEQ multiplex PCR; TCRdb stores in-frame clones only, minus some. The data contain fewer than 250,000 clones, 84% of them singletons. Sequencing was carried out using peripheral blood. The receptor source for this set is a woman aged 45-65 years with active or convalescent COVID-19.

This clone was recorded a few times. The V call is TRBV2, the J call TRBJ2-4; 10 bases align to TRBD2. V trimming: 3 bases; J trimming: 0 bases; junction bases outside the gene matches: 14. Germline CDR1 reads SNHLY; CDR2 reads FYNNEI. The CDR3 is 20 amino acids. In nucleotides, the CDR3 is TGTGCCAGCAGTGAGCGGAAGCGGGGGGGCCTTCTTCTAGCCAAAAACATTCAGTACTTC. This sequence encodes CASSERKRGGLLLAKNIQYF.

The chain couples TRBV27 to TRBJ1-2, with 8 bases fitting TRBD1. Germline V gives CDR1 MNHEY, CDR2 SMNVEV (reference sequence). Trimming removed 6 bases from V and 8 bases from J; junction bases left unmatched: 5. The CDR3 loop spans 12 amino acids. This CDR3 is CASSPRGHGYTF. As DNA, the CDR3 is TGTGCCAGCAGCCCCAGGGGGCACGGCTACACCTTC.

V and J are TRBV10-1 and TRBJ1-1; TRBD1 is a possible D gene (6 bases). The CDR3 totals 17 residues. Germline V lookup: CDR1 WNHNN, CDR2 SYGVQD (reference sequence). V dropped 4 bases and J dropped 0 bases, with 18 bases sitting between them. The CDR3 spells CASSGLLKGGLNTEAFF. CDR3 sequence (DNA): TGCGCCAGCAGTGGACTATTGAAAGGGGGACTGAACACTGAAGCTTTCTTT.

CDR3 in amino acids: CAISESTEEKLFF. The CDR3 DNA reads TGTGCCATCAGTGAGTCAACAGAAGAAAAACTGTTTTTT. V gene TRBV10-3 combines with J gene TRBJ1-4; no clear D. V was cut by 0 bases and J by 8 bases, with 7 bases left in between. Germline CDR1 ENHRY, CDR2 SYGVKD. The CDR3 is 13 residues long.

This clone was counted once. This chain links TRBV5-5 with TRBJ2-3; 11 bases agree with TRBD2. The ends lost 4 bases at V and 4 bases at J; junction bases unmatched: 5. The CDR3 is 15 amino acids. Germline V gives CDR1 SGHKS, CDR2 YYEKEE (reference sequence). As DNA, the CDR3 is TGTGCCAGCAGCAATAGCGGGAGGGCGGCAGATACGCAGTATTTT. This sequence encodes CASSNSGRAADTQYF.

This clone was picked up a small number of times. In DNA form, the CDR3 reads TGTGCCAGCAGCGCCGGGGAGACCCAGTACTTC. It is translated as CASSAGETQYF. The chain is built from TRBV9 and TRBJ2-5; D gene uncertain. CDR1 and CDR2 from the germline V gene are SGDLS and YYNGEE. The CDR3 has 11 residues. V was trimmed by 3 bases and J by 5 bases, leaving 5 bases between them.

This chain connects TRBV6-4 to TRBJ2-2; 11 bases agree with TRBD2. Trimming removed 6 bases from V and 1 base from J; junction bases left unmatched: 1. Germline V CDR1 and CDR2: MRHNA, SNTAGT. This CDR3 region has 15 residues. In DNA, the CDR3 is TGTGCCAGCAGAGGACTAGCGGGGAACACCGGGGAGCTGTTTTTT. This gives the protein CASRGLAGNTGELFF.

This rearrangement joins TRBV6-6 to TRBJ1-5; 7 bases line up with TRBD1. V was clipped by 5 bases and J by 3 bases; unmatched bases: 4. Per the germline V gene, CDR1 is MNHNY and CDR2 is SVGAGI (reference sequence). The CDR3 covers 14 residues. The CDR3 is CASSLTGDNQPQHF. CDR3 coding DNA: TGTGCCAGCAGTCTAACAGGGGACAATCAGCCCCAGCATTTT.

This clone appeared once. J is TRBJ1-5 and V is TRBV6-5; 7 nucleotides align to TRBD1. Trimming at V came to 6 bases and at J to 2 bases, leaving 7 bases not matched to a gene. Germline values: CDR1 MNHEY, CDR2 SVGAGI. This CDR3 is built from 15 residues. CDR3 in amino acids: CASSWTGGGNQPQHF. The CDR3 bases are TGTGCCAGCAGCTGGACAGGAGGGGGCAATCAGCCCCAGCATTTT.

The chain joins TRBV5-1 to TRBJ2-7; TRBD1 might be the D (6 bases). This CDR3 contains 14 residues. V was pared by 0 bases and J by 5 bases, with 12 bases between. The germline V gene has CDR1 SGHRS and CDR2 YFSETQ. CDR3 DNA sequence: TGCGCCAGCAGCTTGGGGCAGGGGTGGCACGAGCAGTACTTC. Its protein product is CASSLGQGWHEQYF.

The chain couples TRBV27 to TRBJ2-2, with 9 bases aligning to TRBD2. Germline-derived CDR1 and CDR2 are MNHEY and SMNVEV (reference sequence). V was clipped by 3 bases and J by 2 bases; unmatched bases: 7. The CDR3 has 17 amino acids. The CDR3 loop reads CASSFLPGLANTGELFF. CDR3 nucleotide sequence: TGTGCCAGCAGTTTTCTCCCGGGACTAGCCAACACCGGGGAGCTGTTTTTT.

The genes are TRBV13 and TRBJ1-6; tentative D call: TRBD1 (5 bases). Germline CDR1 reads PRHDT; CDR2 reads FYEKMQ (reference sequence). This CDR3 has 15 amino acids. Trimming left V 1 base short and J 8 bases short, with 12 bases between. CDR3 DNA sequence: TGTGCCAGCAGCTTAGAGGGACTCCCTGATTCACCCCTCCACTTT. This codes for CASSLEGLPDSPLHF.

This chain connects TRBV10-3 to TRBJ2-2; 12 bases fit TRBD1. The CDR3 sequence is 15 residues long. V lost 6 bases, J lost 2 bases, and 1 base stayed unmatched. The V gene's germline CDR1 is ENHRY and CDR2 SYGVKD. The CDR3, as DNA: TGTGCCATCAGCGGGACAGGGGGCAACACCGGGGAGCTGTTTTTT. Translated, it gives CAISGTGGNTGELFF.

The chain joins TRBV2 to TRBJ1-5, with D possibly TRBD1 on 5 matching bases. Trimming took off 2 bases at V and 2 bases at J, with 7 bases between the two ends. In germline, CDR1 is SNHLY, CDR2 FYNNEI. The CDR3 is 14 amino acids. CDR3 sequence (DNA): TGTGCCAGCAGTGAAACACAGGGCAATCAGCCCCAGCATTTT. This codes for CASSETQGNQPQHF.

This clone was found once. This sequence joins TRBV10-3 and TRBJ2-3; D is undetermined. Germline-derived CDR1 and CDR2 are ENHRY and SYGVKD. V was shortened by 0 bases and J by 11 bases, with 12 bases between the two germline ends. The CDR3 is 13 amino acids. In DNA, the CDR3 is TGTGCCATCAGTGAGTCGAAACCCTCGGGGCAGTATTTT. It encodes CAISESKPSGQYF.

This clone showed up just once. The genes are TRBV5-1 and TRBJ1-6; the D is unclear. The CDR3 extends over 15 amino acids. With 2 bases removed from V and 2 bases from J, the gap between germline ends came to 8 bases. The germline CDR1 and CDR2 sequences are SGHRS and YFSETQ. The CDR3 reads CASSFGEPYNSPLHF. CDR3 bases: TGCGCCAGCAGCTTCGGGGAGCCCTATAATTCACCCCTCCACTTT.

This chain links TRBV19 with TRBJ2-1; 11 positions agree with TRBD2. CDR1 and CDR2 (germline): LNHDA, SQIVND (reference sequence). J lost 4 bases, V lost 5 bases, and 7 bases had no gene match. The CDR3 has 16 amino acids. Here the CDR3 DNA reads TGTGCCAGTAGTCTGGGGACTAGCGGAGTATACAATGAGCAGTTCTTC. This translates into CASSLGTSGVYNEQFF.

This rearrangement joins TRBV7-9 to TRBJ2-7; 12 positions agree with TRBD2. V lost 5 bases and J lost 5; bases outside the gene matches: 4. CDR3 length: 14 residues. CDR1 is SEHNR and CDR2 is FQNEAQ in the germline V gene (reference sequence). CDR3 bases: TGTGCCAGCAGCCCTAGCGGGAGGGGTAACGAGCAGTACTTC. Its protein product is CASSPSGRGNEQYF.

The CDR3 DNA is TGTGCCAGCAGTCGGTCGACTAGCGGGGGCACCGGGGAGCTGTTTTTT. It codes for CASSRSTSGGTGELFF. The chain links TRBV6-2 or TRBV6-3 to TRBJ2-2, with 12 bases fitting TRBD2. Germline-derived CDR1 and CDR2 are MNHEY and SVGEGT. The V and J ends lost 5 bases and 4 bases, in that order; junction bases with no gene match: 5. CDR3 length equals 16 residues.

The chain recombines TRBV2 with TRBJ1-5; TRBD1 is a possible D gene (6 bases). From germline, CDR1 is SNHLY and CDR2 FYNNEI. V was trimmed by 10 bases and J by 1 base, leaving 11 bases between them. There are 13 residues in the CDR3. CDR3 DNA: TGTGCCACCCACAGGGAAAGCAATCAGCCCCAGCATTTT. Protein sequence: CATHRESNQPQHF. Full variable domain (remainder filled in from reference TRBV2 and TRBJ1-5): EPEVTQTPSHQVTQMGQEVILRCVPISNHLYFYWYRQILGQKVEFLVSFYNNEISEKSEIFDDQFSVERPDGSNFTLKIRSTKLEDSAMYFCATHRESNQPQHFGDGTRLSIL.

The chain uses TRBV5-1 and TRBJ2-4; possibly TRBD2 for D (5 bases). Germline V gives CDR1 SGHRS, CDR2 YFSETQ. The CDR3 has 15 amino acids. The V end lost 0 bases, the J end lost 7 bases, and 14 bases lay between the germline ends. The CDR3 protein is CASSLAVGEANIQYF. The CDR3 coding sequence is TGCGCCAGCAGCTTGGCCGTGGGAGAGGCGAACATTCAGTACTTC.